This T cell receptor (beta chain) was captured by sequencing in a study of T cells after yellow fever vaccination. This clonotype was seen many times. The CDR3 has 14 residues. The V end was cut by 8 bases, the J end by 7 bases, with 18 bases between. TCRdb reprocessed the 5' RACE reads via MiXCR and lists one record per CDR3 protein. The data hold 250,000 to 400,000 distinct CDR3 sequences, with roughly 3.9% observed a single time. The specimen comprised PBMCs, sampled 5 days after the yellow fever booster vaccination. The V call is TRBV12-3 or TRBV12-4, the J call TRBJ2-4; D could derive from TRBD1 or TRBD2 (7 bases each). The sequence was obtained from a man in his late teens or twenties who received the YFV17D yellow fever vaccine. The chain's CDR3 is CASSSRGGRNIQYF. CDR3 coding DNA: TGTGCCAGCTCATCCAGGGGGGGTAGGAACATTCAGTACTTC.